The source of this T cell receptor beta chain is a study of human T cells and chemical hapten exposure. Study-level background: Slight volume differences across pooled libraries mainly accounted for varying per-sample TCR yields. General study results and limits: Those TCRs sitting above 1 in 1000 frequency stayed the same with DPC sensitization.

Individual cDNA molecules had unique molecular identifiers attached to them by the library. TCRdb processed the RACE reads anew with MiXCR; each CDR3 protein has one entry. The table records approximately 80,000 distinct CDR3 sequences, roughly a tenth of them present only once. Described time point: patch test 2, 6 weeks after DPC sensitization. Treatment in this sample: therapeutic diphenylcyclopropenone sensitization with weekly scalp DPC. Whole blood that had not been fractionated was the source of extracted total RNA. CDR1 ENHRY and CDR2 SYGVKD come from the germline V gene. The J segment lost 0 bases and the V segment lost 6 bases, leaving 9 bases of the junction unmatched. There are 16 residues in the CDR3. This clonotype appeared a few times. The antigen is not known.

The TCR sequence derives from a woman in her 30s with alopecia areata. Some clones in this sample may be carry-over from other donors' samples. The chain recombines TRBV10-3 with TRBJ2-3; 7 bases are a match to TRBD1. Material: whole blood, obtained in connection with sensitization to the hapten diphenylcyclopropenone (DPC). The CDR3 nucleotides read TGTGCCATCAGCCGACAGGGACAATCTAGCACAGATACGCAGTATTTT. Encoded protein: CAISRQGQSSTDTQYF.